The clone carrying this T cell receptor (beta chain) has a single count. Using immunoSEQ multiplex PCR, the repertoire was profiled, and TCRdb retains in-frame clones only, with some absent. The sample lists about 1 million clones, about 75% occurring once. Each sample came from a Caucasian adult donor living in Nashville, Tennessee. Investigators divided CD4+ cells into CD45RA+ naive and CD45RA-negative memory subsets. These data originate in a study of shared clonotypes between healthy human individuals. On the study more broadly: Sampling drew on donors who were a couple of women and three men aged 18 to 49.

The CDR3 has 18 residues. The V end lost 0 bases, the J end lost 3 bases, and 20 bases lay between the germline ends. Germline loops: CDR1 SGHRS, CDR2 YFSETQ. The V call is TRBV5-1, the J call TRBJ2-3; TRBD1 or TRBD2 may be the D gene (5 bases each). The material sequenced was memory CD4+ T cells sorted from blood. Subset defined: CD45RA-negative fraction. This receptor was obtained from a man between 18 and 29 years old in good health. This CDR3 reads CASSLAVQGGTGTDTQYF. CDR3 DNA: TGCGCCAGCAGCTTGGCCGTTCAGGGTGGTACGGGGACAGATACGCAGTATTTT.